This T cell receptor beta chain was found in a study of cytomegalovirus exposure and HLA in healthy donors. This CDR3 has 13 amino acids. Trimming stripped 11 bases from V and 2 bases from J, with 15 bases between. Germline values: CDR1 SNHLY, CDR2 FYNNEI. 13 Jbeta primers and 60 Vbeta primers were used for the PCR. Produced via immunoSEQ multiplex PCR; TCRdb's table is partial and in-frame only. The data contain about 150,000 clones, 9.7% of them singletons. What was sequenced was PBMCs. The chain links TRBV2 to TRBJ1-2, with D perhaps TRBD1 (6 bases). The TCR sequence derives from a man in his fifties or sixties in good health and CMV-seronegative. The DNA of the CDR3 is TGTGCCTACTCAGAACAGGGCAACTATGGCTACACCTTC. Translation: CAYSEQGNYGYTF.